Below, 25 T cell receptor beta chains from the same sample are listed, as sequenced in a study of CXCR3-negative and CXCR3-positive naive CD8 T cells. Study-level results: Hydrophobicity was higher for TRB CDR3s found in CXCR3-positive naive cells than in CXCR3-negative naive cells.

The libraries of TRB cDNA were constructed through 5' RACE using UMI labels. TCRdb reanalyzed the 5' RACE reads, giving one entry per CDR3 protein sequence and no DNA. This table lists 150,000 or so distinct CDR3 sequences. No antigen has been identified for these receptors. Specimen: naive CXCR3+ CD8+ T cells from blood. Specified subset: CD45RO-CCR7+CD27+CD95- naive CD8+ T cells expressing CXCR3 (TNR3+). These receptors came from a human donor in good health. Some clones in this sample may be carry-over from other donors' samples.

The chain links TRBV29-1 to TRBJ2-1; TCRdb indicates TRBD2, and absent DNA this call remains unverified. CDR1 SQVTM and CDR2 ANQGSEA come from the germline V gene. This CDR3 comprises 13 residues. This CDR3 reads CSSKRENYNEQFF.

The gene calls are TRBV6-4 and TRBJ2-1; TCRdb returns TRBD2, unconfirmable since there is no DNA. The CDR3 loop spans 16 amino acids. Germline V gene lookup returns CDR1 MRHNA and CDR2 SNTAGT. The CDR3 here is CASSDTSGSSYNEQFF.

The CDR3 sequence: CSVAQGSDYGYTF. V usage is TRBV29-1 and J usage is TRBJ1-2; TCRdb's D gene call, TRBD1, goes unchecked for lack of DNA. Germline V lookup: CDR1 SQVTM, CDR2 ANQGSEA. The CDR3 consists of 13 residues.

This chain connects TRBV6-6 to TRBJ2-1; TCRdb names TRBD2, which stays unverified in the absence of DNA. This CDR3 has 16 amino acids. Germline values: CDR1 MNHNY, CDR2 SVGAGI (reference sequence). The CDR3 loop reads CASSPLAGEGYNEQFF.

This sequence joins TRBV29-1 and TRBJ2-1; the D gene TCRdb calls, TRBD2, cannot be checked with no DNA. Germline V CDR1 and CDR2: SQVTM, ANQGSEA. This CDR3 is built from 16 residues. The CDR3 reads CSVAGLAGPSYNEQFF.

The CDR3 sequence is CASSLAFILGYTDTQYF. The gene calls are TRBV7-2 and TRBJ2-3. This CDR3 has 17 residues. Germline V gene lookup returns CDR1 SGHTA and CDR2 FQGNSA.

This chain joins TRBV29-1 and TRBJ2-7; TCRdb's D call, TRBD1, is unchecked because there is no DNA. The CDR3 is 14 amino acids. CDR1 and CDR2 from the germline V gene are SQVTM and ANQGSEA. The CDR3: CSVDRQGAGREQYF.

The rearrangement joins TRBV10-3 to TRBJ1-2; without DNA, the TCRdb call of TRBD1 cannot be checked. This CDR3 has 15 residues. Germline V gene sequence: CDR1 ENHRY, CDR2 SYGVKD. The CDR3: CAISDGTVLNYGYTF.

V usage is TRBV12-3 or TRBV12-4 and J usage is TRBJ1-2; the D gene TCRdb calls, TRBD1, cannot be checked with no DNA. There are 15 residues in the CDR3. The CDR3 loop is CASSLTPGTGDGYTF.

The V call is TRBV19, the J call TRBJ2-1; the TRBD1 assignment by TCRdb is unverifiable without DNA. The germline gives CDR1 LNHDA, CDR2 SQIVND (reference sequence). This CDR3 spans 16 amino acids. The CDR3 sequence is CASSISGARSYNEQFF.

V is TRBV7-8 and J is TRBJ2-1; the D call from TCRdb, TRBD2, cannot be confirmed without DNA. The CDR3 has 14 residues. The germline V gene encodes CDR1 SGHVS and CDR2 FQNEAQ. The CDR3 sequence: CASSQRAGYSEQFF. Full variable domain (remainder filled in from reference TRBV7-8 and TRBJ2-1): GAGVSQSPRYKVAKRGQDVALRCDPISGHVSLFWYQQALGQGPEFLTYFQNEAQLDKSGLPSDRFFAERPEGSVSTLKIQRTQQEDSAVYLCASSQRAGYSEQFFGPGTRLTVL.

The rearrangement links TRBV19 to TRBJ1-5. The CDR3 length is 15 residues. CDR1 is LNHDA, CDR2 SQIVND, per germline (reference sequence). The CDR3 spells CASSIVQYSNQPQHF.

This chain links TRBV29-1 with TRBJ2-1; as DNA is missing, the TRBD2 call by TCRdb cannot be tested. Germline V gives CDR1 SQVTM, CDR2 ANQGSEA. This CDR3 is 14 amino acids long. The CDR3 is CSVVLAGVLDEQFF.

The V and J genes are TRBV5-5 and TRBJ1-2. The CDR3 contains 14 residues. The germline CDR1 and CDR2 sequences are SGHKS and YYEKEE (reference sequence). This CDR3 is CASGDGPSYYGYTF.

Here the CDR3 reads CASSQTSGSLIYEQYF. The gene calls are TRBV7-9 and TRBJ2-7; checking the TCRdb D call of TRBD2 is not possible without DNA. This CDR3 has 16 residues. The germline CDR1 and CDR2 sequences are SEHNR and FQNEAQ (reference sequence).

The chain recombines TRBV18 with TRBJ2-7; without DNA, the TCRdb call of TRBD1 cannot be checked. This CDR3 spans 13 amino acids. Germline CDR1 is KGHSH and CDR2 is LQKENI. The CDR3 sequence: CASSPPQGHEQYF.

The rearrangement links TRBV25-1 to TRBJ2-7. This CDR3 is 12 amino acids long. Germline CDR1 reads MGHDK; CDR2 reads SYGVNS. The CDR3 loop reads CASSEYSYEQYF.

CDR3 sequence reads: CATPMTGASSYNEQFF. The V call is TRBV7-9, the J call TRBJ2-1; without DNA, the TCRdb call of TRBD1 cannot be checked. The CDR3 runs to 16 residues. Germline CDR1 SEHNR, CDR2 FQNEAQ (reference sequence).

The chain uses TRBV7-3 and TRBJ2-7; TCRdb reports TRBD1, a call that lacks DNA to check it against. Germline V gives CDR1 SGHTA, CDR2 FQGTGA. The CDR3 has 16 residues. The CDR3: CASSLNGGAGLYEQYF.

The chain recombines TRBV29-1 with TRBJ2-5; there is no DNA to check the TCRdb D call of TRBD1. The germline V gene has CDR1 SQVTM and CDR2 ANQGSEA. The CDR3 has 14 residues. The CDR3 loop reads CSANTGTGGETQYF.

The chain is built from TRBV6-5 and TRBJ2-7; the D call from TCRdb, TRBD1, cannot be confirmed without DNA. From germline, CDR1 is MNHEY and CDR2 SVGAGI. The CDR3 sequence is 14 residues long. CDR3 sequence reads: CASSYGSRANEQYF.

The J gene is TRBJ2-7, the V gene TRBV5-1. Germline values: CDR1 SGHRS, CDR2 YFSETQ. This CDR3 has 14 amino acids. CDR3 sequence reads: CASSLGAGLYEQYF.

V gene TRBV7-9 combines with J gene TRBJ2-2. Germline V gene data show CDR1 as SEHNR and CDR2 as FQNEAQ (reference sequence). CDR3 length equals 14 residues. The CDR3 here is CASSPHRDLWELFF.

The V call is TRBV5-1, the J call TRBJ2-7. Germline lookup yields CDR1 SGHRS and CDR2 YFSETQ. CDR3 length equals 13 residues. CDR3 amino acids: CASSLVDTYEQYF.

This chain connects TRBV7-9 to TRBJ1-2; as DNA is missing, the TRBD1 call by TCRdb cannot be tested. CDR1 SEHNR and CDR2 FQNEAQ come from the germline V gene (reference sequence). This CDR3 spans 14 amino acids. The CDR3 here is CASSSPGDNYGYTF.